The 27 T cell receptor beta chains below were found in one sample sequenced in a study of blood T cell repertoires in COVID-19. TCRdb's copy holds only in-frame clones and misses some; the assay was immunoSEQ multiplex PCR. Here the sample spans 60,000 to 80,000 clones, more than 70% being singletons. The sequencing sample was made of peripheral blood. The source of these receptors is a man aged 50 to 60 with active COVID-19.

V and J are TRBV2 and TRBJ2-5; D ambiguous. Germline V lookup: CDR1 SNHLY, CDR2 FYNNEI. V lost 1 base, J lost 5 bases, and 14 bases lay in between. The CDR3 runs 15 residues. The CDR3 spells CASSEEALTGETQYF. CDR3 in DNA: TGTGCCAGCAGTGAAGAGGCCCTGACCGGGGAGACCCAGTACTTC.

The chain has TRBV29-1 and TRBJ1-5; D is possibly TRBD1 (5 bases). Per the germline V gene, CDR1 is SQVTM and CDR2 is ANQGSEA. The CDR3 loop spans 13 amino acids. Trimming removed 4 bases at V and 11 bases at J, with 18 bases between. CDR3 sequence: CSVAGDEQRSQHF. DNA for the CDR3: TGCAGCGTTGCGGGGGACGAACAGAGGTCCCAGCATTTT. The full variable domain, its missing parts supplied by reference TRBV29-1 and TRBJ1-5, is SAVISQKPSRDICQRGTSLTIQCQVDSQVTMMFWYRQQPGQSLTLIATANQGSEATYESGFVIDKFPISRPNLTFSTLTVSNMSPEDSSIYLCSVAGDEQRSQHFGDGTRLSIL.

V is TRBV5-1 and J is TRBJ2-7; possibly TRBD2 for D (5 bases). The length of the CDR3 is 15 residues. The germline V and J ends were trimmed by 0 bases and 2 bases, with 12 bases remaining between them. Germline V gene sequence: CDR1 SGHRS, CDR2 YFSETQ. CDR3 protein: CASSLALGVTYEQYF. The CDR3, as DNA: TGCGCCAGCAGCTTGGCCCTCGGGGTGACCTACGAGCAGTACTTC.

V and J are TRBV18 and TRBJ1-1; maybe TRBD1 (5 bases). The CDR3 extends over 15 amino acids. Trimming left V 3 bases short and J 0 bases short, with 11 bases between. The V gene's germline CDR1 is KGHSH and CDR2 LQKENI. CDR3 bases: TGTGCCAGCTCACCGGGGGGTAGGATGAACACTGAAGCTTTCTTT. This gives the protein CASSPGGRMNTEAFF.

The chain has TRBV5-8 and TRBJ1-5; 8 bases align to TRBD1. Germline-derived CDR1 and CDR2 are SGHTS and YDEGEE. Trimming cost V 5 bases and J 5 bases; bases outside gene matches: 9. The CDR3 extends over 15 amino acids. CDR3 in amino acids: CASSYLQGADQPQHF. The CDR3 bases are TGTGCCAGCAGTTATCTTCAGGGGGCAGATCAGCCCCAGCATTTT.

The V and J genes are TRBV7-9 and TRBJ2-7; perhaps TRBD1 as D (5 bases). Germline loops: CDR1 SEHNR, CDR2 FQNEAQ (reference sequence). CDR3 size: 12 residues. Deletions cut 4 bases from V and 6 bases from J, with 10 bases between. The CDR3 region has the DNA TGTGCCAGCAGCTCCACAGGTCGCGAGCAGTACTTC. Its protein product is CASSSTGREQYF.

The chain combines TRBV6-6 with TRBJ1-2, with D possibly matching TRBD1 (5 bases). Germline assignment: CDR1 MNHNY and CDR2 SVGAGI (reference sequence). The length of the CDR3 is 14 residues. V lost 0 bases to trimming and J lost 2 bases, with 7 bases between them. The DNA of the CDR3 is TGTGCCAGCAGTTACTCGACAGCCAACTATGGCTACACCTTC. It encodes CASSYSTANYGYTF.

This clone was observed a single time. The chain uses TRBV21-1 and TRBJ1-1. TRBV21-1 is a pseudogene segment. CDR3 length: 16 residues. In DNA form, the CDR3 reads TGTGCCAGCCGAACAAAAAAGAGGCCGCTGAACACTGAAGCTTTCTTT. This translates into CASRTKKRPLNTEAFF.

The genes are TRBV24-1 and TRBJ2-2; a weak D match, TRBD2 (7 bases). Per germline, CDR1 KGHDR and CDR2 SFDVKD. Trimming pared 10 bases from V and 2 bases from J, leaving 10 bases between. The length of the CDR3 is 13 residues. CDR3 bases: TGTGCCACGAGGGGGGGAAACACCGGGGAGCTGTTTTTT. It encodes CATRGGNTGELFF.

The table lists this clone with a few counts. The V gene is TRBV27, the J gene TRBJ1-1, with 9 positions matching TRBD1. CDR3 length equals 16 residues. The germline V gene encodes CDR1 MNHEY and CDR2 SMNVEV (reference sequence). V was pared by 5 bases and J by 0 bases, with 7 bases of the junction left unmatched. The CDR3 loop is CASSPLQGAMNTEAFF. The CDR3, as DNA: TGTGCCAGCAGTCCCCTACAGGGGGCCATGAACACTGAAGCTTTCTTT.

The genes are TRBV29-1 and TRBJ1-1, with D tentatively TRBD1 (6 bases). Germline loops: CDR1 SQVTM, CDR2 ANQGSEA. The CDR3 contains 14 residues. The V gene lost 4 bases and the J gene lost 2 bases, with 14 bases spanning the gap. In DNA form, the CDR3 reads TGCAGCGTTGGGAAACGGGACATCAACACTGAAGCTTTCTTT. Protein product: CSVGKRDINTEAFF.

The CDR3 reads CASRILGSGSNEQFF. The CDR3 nucleotides are TGCGCCAGCAGGATTCTTGGTAGCGGGAGCAATGAGCAGTTCTTC. The chain links TRBV4-1 to TRBJ2-1; 9 nucleotides agree with TRBD2. The CDR3 loop spans 15 amino acids. V lost 6 bases, J lost 6 bases, and 9 bases stayed unmatched. Germline CDR1 reads MGHRA; CDR2 reads YSYEKL.

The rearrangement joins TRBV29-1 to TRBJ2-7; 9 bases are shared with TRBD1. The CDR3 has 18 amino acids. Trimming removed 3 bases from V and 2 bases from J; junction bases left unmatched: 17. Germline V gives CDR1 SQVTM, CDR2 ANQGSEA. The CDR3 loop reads CSVEDWLGERQGAYEQYF. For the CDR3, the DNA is TGCAGCGTTGAGGACTGGTTGGGCGAGAGACAGGGGGCCTACGAGCAGTACTTC.

Here the CDR3 DNA reads TGTGCCAGCAGCCCCGGACAGGGGAACTATGGCTACACCTTC. It translates to CASSPGQGNYGYTF. The J gene is TRBJ1-2, the V gene TRBV4-2, with TRBD1 matching over 9 bases. The CDR3 sequence is 14 residues long. Germline loops: CDR1 LGHNA, CDR2 YNFKEQ. J lost 2 bases, V lost 4 bases, and 2 bases had no gene match.

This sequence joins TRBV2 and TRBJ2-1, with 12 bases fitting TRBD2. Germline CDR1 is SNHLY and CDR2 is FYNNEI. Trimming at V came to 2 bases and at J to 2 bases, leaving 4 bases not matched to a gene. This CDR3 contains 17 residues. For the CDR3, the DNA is TGTGCCAGCAGTGAACTAGCGGGAGGGTACCCCTACAATGAGCAGTTCTTC. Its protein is CASSELAGGYPYNEQFF.

As DNA, the CDR3 is TGTGCCAGCAGTTACATGGGCAGGGGGTTCGACGAGCAGTACTTC. Its protein product is CASSYMGRGFDEQYF. The J gene is TRBJ2-7, the V gene TRBV6-2 or TRBV6-3, with 7 bases aligning to TRBD1. Germline values: CDR1 MNHEY, CDR2 SVGEGT. V shed 2 bases and J 5 bases; nucleotides not matched to a gene: 9. This CDR3 comprises 15 residues.

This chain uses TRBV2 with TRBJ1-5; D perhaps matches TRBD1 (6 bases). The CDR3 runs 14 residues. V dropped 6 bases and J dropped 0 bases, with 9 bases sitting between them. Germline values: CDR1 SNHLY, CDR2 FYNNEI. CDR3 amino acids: CASRDRYSNQPQHF. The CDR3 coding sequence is TGTGCCAGCAGGGACAGATATAGCAATCAGCCCCAGCATTTT.

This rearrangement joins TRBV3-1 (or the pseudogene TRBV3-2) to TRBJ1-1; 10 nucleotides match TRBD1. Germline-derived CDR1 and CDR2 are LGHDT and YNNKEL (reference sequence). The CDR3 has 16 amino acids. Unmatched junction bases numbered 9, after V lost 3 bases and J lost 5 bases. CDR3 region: CASSQRQGAGGTEAFF. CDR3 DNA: TGTGCCAGCAGCCAGAGACAGGGGGCTGGGGGGACTGAAGCTTTCTTT.

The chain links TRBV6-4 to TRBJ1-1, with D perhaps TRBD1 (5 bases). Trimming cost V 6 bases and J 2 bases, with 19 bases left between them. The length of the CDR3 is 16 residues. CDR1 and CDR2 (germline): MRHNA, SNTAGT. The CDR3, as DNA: TGTGCCAGCAGCCCCTCCGGACGCAGGGTCAACACTGAAGCTTTCTTT. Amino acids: CASSPSGRRVNTEAFF.

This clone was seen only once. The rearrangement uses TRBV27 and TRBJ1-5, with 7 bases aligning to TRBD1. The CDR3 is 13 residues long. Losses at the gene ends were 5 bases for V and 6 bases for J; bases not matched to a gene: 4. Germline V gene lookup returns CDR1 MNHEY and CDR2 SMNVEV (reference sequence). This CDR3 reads CASSEQGRQPQHF. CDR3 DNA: TGTGCCAGCAGTGAACAGGGGCGTCAGCCCCAGCATTTT.

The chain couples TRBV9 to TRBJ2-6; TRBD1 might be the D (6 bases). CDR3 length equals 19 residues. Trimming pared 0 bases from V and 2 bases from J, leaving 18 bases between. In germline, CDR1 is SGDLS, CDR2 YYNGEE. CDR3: CASSVGLGQGTPGANVLTF. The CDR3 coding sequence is TGTGCCAGCAGCGTAGGACTGGGACAAGGGACCCCTGGGGCCAACGTCCTGACTTTC.

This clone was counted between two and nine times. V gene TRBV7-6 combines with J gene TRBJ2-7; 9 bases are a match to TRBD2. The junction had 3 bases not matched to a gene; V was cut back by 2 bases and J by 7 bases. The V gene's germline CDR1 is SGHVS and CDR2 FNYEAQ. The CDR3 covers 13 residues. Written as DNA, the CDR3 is TGTGCCAGCAGCTTACGACTAGCGGAAGAGCAGTACTTC. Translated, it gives CASSLRLAEEQYF.

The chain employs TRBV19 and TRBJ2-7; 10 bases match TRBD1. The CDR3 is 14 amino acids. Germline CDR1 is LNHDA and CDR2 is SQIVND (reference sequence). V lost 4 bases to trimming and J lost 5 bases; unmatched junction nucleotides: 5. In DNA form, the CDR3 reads TGTGCCAGTAGTAAGGGACAGGGGATTCACGAGCAGTACTTC. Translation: CASSKGQGIHEQYF.

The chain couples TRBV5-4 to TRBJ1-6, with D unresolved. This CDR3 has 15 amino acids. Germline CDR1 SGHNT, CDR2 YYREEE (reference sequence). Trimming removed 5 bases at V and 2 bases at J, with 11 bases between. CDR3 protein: CASSYSQAYNSPLHF. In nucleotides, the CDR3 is TGTGCCAGCAGTTACTCCCAGGCCTATAATTCACCCCTCCACTTT.

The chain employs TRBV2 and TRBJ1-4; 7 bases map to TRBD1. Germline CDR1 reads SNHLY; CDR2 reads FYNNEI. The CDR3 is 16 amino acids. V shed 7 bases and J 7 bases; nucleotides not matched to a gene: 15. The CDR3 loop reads CASTGLNKGAGEKLFF. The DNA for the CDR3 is TGTGCCAGCACGGGGCTAAACAAGGGGGCAGGTGAAAAACTGTTTTTT.

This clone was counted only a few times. The CDR3 protein is CASRGVRRGVGIMGYTF. In DNA, the CDR3 is TGTGCCAGCAGGGGGGTGCGGCGGGGCGTCGGAATTATGGGCTACACCTTC. The chain uses TRBV9 and TRBJ1-2; a weak D match, TRBD1 (5 bases). V lost 5 bases, J lost 8 bases, and 28 bases lay in between. Germline loops: CDR1 SGDLS, CDR2 YYNGEE. The CDR3 spans 17 residues.

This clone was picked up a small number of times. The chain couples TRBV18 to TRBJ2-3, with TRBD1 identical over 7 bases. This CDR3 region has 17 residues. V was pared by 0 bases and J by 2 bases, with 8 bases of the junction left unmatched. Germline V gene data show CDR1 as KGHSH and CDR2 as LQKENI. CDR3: CASSPPRGGQNTDTQYF. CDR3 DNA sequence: TGTGCCAGCTCACCACCGAGAGGGGGACAGAACACAGATACGCAGTATTTT.